Many counts were recorded for the clone carrying this T cell receptor (gamma chain). This likely stems from a read error, as it lies one base from a far larger clone. This sample also contains other DNA sequences that code for the same CDR3. The sample is drawn from a study of γδ T cells in repeated Plasmodium falciparum infection. Study details: Donors had four controlled P. falciparum NF54 infections over roughly 610 days.

TCRdb re-analyzed the multiplex PCR reads via CATT. This sample carries about 30,000 gamma-chain clones, over 1.3% of them seen once, and the ten largest clones take approximately 19%. Vgamma9/Vdelta2+ and Vdelta2-negative gammadelta T cells were flow-sorted from PBMC for bulk sequencing. From germline, CDR1 is GITISATS and CDR2 ISYDGTV (reference sequence). This CDR3 region has 12 residues. This receptor was identified in a pool of human donors (malaria-infected and uninfected, not separated). The sequenced sample was gamma-delta T cells from blood. V is TRGV9 and J is TRGJ1 or TRGJ2. Assignment of the J gene here rests on matching the DNA to germline, because TCRdb gives none. CDR3 DNA sequence: TGTGCCTTGTGGGAAGATTACTATAAGAAACTCTTT. Its protein is CALWEDYYKKLF.